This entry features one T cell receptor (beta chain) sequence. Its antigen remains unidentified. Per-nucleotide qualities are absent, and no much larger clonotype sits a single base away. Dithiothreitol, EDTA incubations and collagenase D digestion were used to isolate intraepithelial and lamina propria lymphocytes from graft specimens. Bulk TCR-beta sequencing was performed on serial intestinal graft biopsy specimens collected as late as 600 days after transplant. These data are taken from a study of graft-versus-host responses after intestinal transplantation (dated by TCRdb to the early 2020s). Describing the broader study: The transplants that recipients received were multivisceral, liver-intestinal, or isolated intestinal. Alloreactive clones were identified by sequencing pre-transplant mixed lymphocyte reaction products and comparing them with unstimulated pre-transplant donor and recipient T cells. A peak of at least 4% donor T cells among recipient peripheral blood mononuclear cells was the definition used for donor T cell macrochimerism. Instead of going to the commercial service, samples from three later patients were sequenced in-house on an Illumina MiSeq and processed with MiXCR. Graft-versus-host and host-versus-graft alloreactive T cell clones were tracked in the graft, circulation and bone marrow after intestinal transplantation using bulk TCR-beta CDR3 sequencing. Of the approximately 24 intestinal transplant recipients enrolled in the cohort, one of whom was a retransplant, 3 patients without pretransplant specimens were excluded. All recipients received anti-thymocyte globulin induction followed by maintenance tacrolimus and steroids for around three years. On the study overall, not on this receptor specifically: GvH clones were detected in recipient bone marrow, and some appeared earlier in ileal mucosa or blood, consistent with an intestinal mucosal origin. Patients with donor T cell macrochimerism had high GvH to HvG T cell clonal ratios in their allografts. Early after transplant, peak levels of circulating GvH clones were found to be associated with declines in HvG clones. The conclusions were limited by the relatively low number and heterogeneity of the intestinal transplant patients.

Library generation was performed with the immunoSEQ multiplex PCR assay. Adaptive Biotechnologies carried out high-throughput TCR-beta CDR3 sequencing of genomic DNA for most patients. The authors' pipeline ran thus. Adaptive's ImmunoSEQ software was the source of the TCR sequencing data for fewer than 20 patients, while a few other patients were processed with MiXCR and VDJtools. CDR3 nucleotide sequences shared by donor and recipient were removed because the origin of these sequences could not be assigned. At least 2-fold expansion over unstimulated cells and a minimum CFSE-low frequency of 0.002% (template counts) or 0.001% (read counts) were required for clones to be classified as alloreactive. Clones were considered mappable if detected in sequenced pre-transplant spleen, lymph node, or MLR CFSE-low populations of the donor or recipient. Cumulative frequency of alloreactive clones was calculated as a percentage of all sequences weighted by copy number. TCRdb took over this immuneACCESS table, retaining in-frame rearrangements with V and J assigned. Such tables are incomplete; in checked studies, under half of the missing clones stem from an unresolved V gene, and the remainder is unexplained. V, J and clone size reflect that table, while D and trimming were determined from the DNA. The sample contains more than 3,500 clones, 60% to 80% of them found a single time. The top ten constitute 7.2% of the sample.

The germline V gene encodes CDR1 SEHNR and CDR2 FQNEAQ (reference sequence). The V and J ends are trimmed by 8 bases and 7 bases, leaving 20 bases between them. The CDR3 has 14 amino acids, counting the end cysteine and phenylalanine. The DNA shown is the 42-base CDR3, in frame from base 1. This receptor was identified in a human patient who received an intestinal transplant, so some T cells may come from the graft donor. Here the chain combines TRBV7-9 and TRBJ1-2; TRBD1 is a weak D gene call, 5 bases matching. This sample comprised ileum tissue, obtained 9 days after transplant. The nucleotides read TGTGCCAGCCTCCCGGGGCAGGGATACCGTGGCTACACCTTC. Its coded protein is CASLPGQGYRGYTF. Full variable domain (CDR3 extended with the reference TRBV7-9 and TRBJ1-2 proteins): DTGVSQNPRHKITKRGQNVTFRCDPISEHNRLYWYRQTLGQGPEFLTYFQNEAQLEKSRLLSDRFSAERPKGSFSTLEIQRTEQGDSAMYLCASLPGQGYRGYTFGSGTRLTVV.